The 10 T cell receptor beta chains given below trace back to one sample, sequenced in a study of graft-versus-host responses after intestinal transplantation. Profiling relied on immunoSEQ multiplex PCR, and the TCRdb table lists in-frame clones only, not all of them. The data contain 12,000 to 15,000 clones, about 27% of them singletons. The specimen comprised alloreactive CD4+ T cells from a mixed lymphocyte reaction culture, sampled before intestinal transplant. The sample's subset: CFSE-low proliferating T cells sorted from roughly 6-day pre-transplant mixed lymphocyte reaction (GvH or HvG direction). The receptors originated from a human patient who received an intestinal transplant.

The chain joins TRBV7-2 to TRBJ2-7; D is ambiguous. Germline lookup yields CDR1 SGHTA and CDR2 FQGNSA. This CDR3 contains 13 residues. V was trimmed by 4 bases and J by 3 bases, leaving 10 bases between them. CDR3 in DNA: TGTGCCAGCAGCTGGGGTTTCCTCTACGAGCAGTACTTC. It translates to CASSWGFLYEQYF.

In its sample, this clone is medium-sized. This sample includes further DNA sequences coding for the same CDR3. This chain joins TRBV20-1 and TRBJ2-5; D ambiguous. The CDR3 loop spans 10 amino acids. Germline-derived CDR1 and CDR2 are DFQATT and SNEGSKA (reference sequence). With 3 bases removed from V and 1 base from J, the gap between germline ends came to 0 bases. The CDR3 loop is CSASQETQYF. The DNA of the CDR3 is TGCAGTGCTAGCCAAGAGACCCAGTACTTC.

V gene TRBV30 combines with J gene TRBJ1-1, with TRBD1 matching 7 bases. The V and J ends lost 7 bases and 8 bases, in that order; junction bases with no gene match: 7. The V gene's germline CDR1 is GTSNPN and CDR2 SVGIG (reference sequence). The CDR3 consists of 11 residues. CDR3 amino acids: CAFRGVGEAFF. CDR3 bases: TGTGCCTTCAGGGGGGTGGGGGAAGCTTTCTTT.

This clone has only a few counts. V gene TRBV5-4 combines with J gene TRBJ2-4, with 7 bases matching TRBD2. Germline V lookup: CDR1 SGHNT, CDR2 YYREEE (reference sequence). V lost 4 bases to trimming and J lost 6 bases; unmatched junction nucleotides: 13. The CDR3 spans 16 residues. The CDR3 DNA follows: TGTGCCAGCAGCCACCCCGGCGGGGGTTCCCCAAACATTCAGTACTTC. Its translation: CASSHPGGGSPNIQYF.

The V and J genes are TRBV30 and TRBJ2-7; TRBD1 matches 8 bases. The CDR3 consists of 13 residues. After removal of 3 bases from V and 3 bases from J, the junction contained 4 bases not matched to a gene. Germline-derived CDR1 and CDR2 are GTSNPN and SVGIG (reference sequence). This CDR3 is CAWRRDRFYEQYF. The CDR3 bases are TGTGCCTGGAGACGGGACAGGTTCTACGAGCAGTACTTC. The full variable domain, its missing parts supplied by reference TRBV30 and TRBJ2-7, is SQTIHQWPATLVQPVGSPLSLECTVEGTSNPNLYWYRQAAGRGLQLLFYSVGIGQISSEVPQNLSASRPQDRQFILSSKKLLLSDSGFYLCAWRRDRFYEQYFGPGTRLTVT.

The V gene is TRBV7-9, the J gene TRBJ2-5; possibly TRBD1 for D (6 bases). The V end was cut by 5 bases, the J end by 1 base, with 11 bases between. CDR1 is SEHNR and CDR2 is FQNEAQ in the germline V gene (reference sequence). The CDR3 runs to 14 residues. In nucleotides, the CDR3 is TGTGCCAGCAGCAGGACAGTTCGCCAAGAGACCCAGTACTTC. Its protein is CASSRTVRQETQYF.

The rearrangement joins TRBV6-1 to TRBJ1-1; maybe TRBD1 (6 bases). The germline V gene encodes CDR1 MNHNS and CDR2 SASEGT. V was cut by 2 bases and J by 8 bases, with 12 bases left in between. The CDR3 runs 13 residues. In DNA, the CDR3 is TGTGCCAGCAGTGAATATGGCAGGGGAGAAGCTTTCTTT. It translates to CASSEYGRGEAFF.

The table lists this clone with a few counts. The chain links TRBV5-1 to TRBJ2-5, with TRBD2 matching 7 bases. The CDR3 spans 16 residues. J was trimmed by 2 bases and V by 0 bases; bases with no gene match: 7. Germline loops: CDR1 SGHRS, CDR2 YFSETQ. CDR3 in amino acids: CASSLVAGEGQETQYF. CDR3 DNA: TGCGCCAGCAGCTTGGTCGCGGGAGAGGGTCAAGAGACCCAGTACTTC.

This chain connects TRBV2 to TRBJ2-7; 13 bases agree with TRBD2. Germline-derived CDR1 and CDR2 are SNHLY and FYNNEI. Trimming removed 7 bases from V and 7 bases from J; junction bases left unmatched: 10. This CDR3 has 15 residues. The CDR3 region has the DNA TGTGCCAGCATCCCCAAACTAGCGGGAGGGGGAGAGCAGTACTTC. Encoded protein: CASIPKLAGGGEQYF. Full variable domain (missing parts from reference TRBV2 and TRBJ2-7): EPEVTQTPSHQVTQMGQEVILRCVPISNHLYFYWYRQILGQKVEFLVSFYNNEISEKSEIFDDQFSVERPDGSNFTLKIRSTKLEDSAMYFCASIPKLAGGGEQYFGPGTRLTVT.

The chain is built from TRBV11-3 and TRBJ2-4; a possible D gene is TRBD1 (6 bases). The germline V and J ends were trimmed by 0 bases and 8 bases, with 17 bases remaining between them. CDR1 is SGHNT and CDR2 is YENEEA in the germline V gene. The CDR3 has 16 amino acids. The CDR3 nucleotides are TGTGCCAGCAGCTTAGAGGGCAGGGGTGGTTTAGACATTCAGTACTTC. This gives the protein CASSLEGRGGLDIQYF. Full variable domain (missing parts from reference TRBV11-3 and TRBJ2-4): EAGVVQSPRYKIIEKKQPVAFWCNPISGHNTLYWYLQNLGQGPELLIRYENEEAVDDSQLPKDRFSAERLKGVDSTLKIQPAELGDSAVYLCASSLEGRGGLDIQYFGAGTRLSVL.